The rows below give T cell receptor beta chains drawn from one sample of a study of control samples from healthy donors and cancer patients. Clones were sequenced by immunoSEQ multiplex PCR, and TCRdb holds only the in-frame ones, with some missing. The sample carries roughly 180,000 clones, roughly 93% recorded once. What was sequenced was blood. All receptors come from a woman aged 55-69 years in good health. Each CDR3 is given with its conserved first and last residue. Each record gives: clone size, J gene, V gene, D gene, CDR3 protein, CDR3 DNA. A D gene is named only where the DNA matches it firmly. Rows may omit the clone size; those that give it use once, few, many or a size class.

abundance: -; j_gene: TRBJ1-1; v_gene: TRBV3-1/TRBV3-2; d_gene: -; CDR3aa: CASSQEAGNTEAFF; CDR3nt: TGTGCCAGCAGCCAAGAGGCAGGGAACACTGAAGCTTTCTTT
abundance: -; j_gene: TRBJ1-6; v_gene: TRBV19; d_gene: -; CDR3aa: CASSLGRGYGNSPLHF; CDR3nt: TGTGCCAGTAGTCTGGGCAGAGGGTATGGGAATTCACCCCTCCACTTT
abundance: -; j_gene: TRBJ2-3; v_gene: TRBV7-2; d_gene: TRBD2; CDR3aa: CASSLVTSPDTQYF; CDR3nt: TGTGCCAGCAGCTTAGTGACTAGCCCAGATACGCAGTATTTT
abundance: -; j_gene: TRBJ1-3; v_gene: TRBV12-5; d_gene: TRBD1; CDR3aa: CASGLGQGAGNTIYF; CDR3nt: TGTGCTAGTGGTTTGGGACAGGGAGCCGGAAACACCATATATTTT
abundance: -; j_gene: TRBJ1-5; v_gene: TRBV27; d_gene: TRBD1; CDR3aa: CASSSGGVSNQPQHF; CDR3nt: TGTGCCAGCAGTTCAGGGGGGGTTAGCAATCAGCCCCAGCATTTT
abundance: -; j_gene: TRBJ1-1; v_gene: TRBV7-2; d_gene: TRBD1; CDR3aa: CASSWGTGWNTEAFF; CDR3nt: TGTGCCAGCAGCTGGGGGACAGGCTGGAACACTGAAGCTTTCTTT
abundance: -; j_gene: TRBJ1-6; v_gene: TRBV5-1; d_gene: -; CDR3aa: CASSSTPQDSYNSPLHF; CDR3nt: TGCGCCAGCAGCTCGACCCCCCAGGACTCCTATAATTCACCCCTCCACTTT
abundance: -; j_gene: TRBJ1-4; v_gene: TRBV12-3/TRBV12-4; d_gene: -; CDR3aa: CASTQGAGEKLFF; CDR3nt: TGTGCCAGCACCCAGGGTGCCGGTGAAAAACTGTTTTTT
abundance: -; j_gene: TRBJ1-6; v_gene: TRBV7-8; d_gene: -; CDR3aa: CASSLAGAGSPLHF; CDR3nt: TGTGCCAGCAGCTTAGCGGGAGCCGGTTCACCCCTCCACTTT
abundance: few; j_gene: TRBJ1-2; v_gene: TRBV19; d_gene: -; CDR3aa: CASSIGRGRGYGYTF; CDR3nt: TGTGCCAGTAGTATAGGTCGGGGAAGAGGCTATGGCTACACCTTC
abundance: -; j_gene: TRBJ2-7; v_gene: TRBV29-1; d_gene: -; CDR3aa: CSVKDNSYEQYF; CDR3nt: TGCAGCGTAAAGGATAACTCCTACGAGCAGTACTTC
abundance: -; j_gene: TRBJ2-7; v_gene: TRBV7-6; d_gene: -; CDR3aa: CASSLTSSVLTYEQYF; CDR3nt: TGTGCCAGCAGCTTAACTTCGAGCGTTCTAACCTACGAGCAGTACTTC
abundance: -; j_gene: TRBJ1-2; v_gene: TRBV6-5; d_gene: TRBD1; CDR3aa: CASSQGTGFGYTF; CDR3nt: TGTGCCAGCAGTCAGGGGACAGGGTTTGGCTACACCTTC
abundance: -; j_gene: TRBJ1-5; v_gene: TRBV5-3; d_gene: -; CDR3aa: CARSSRQISNQPQHF; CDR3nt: TGTGCCAGAAGCTCGAGACAGATTAGCAATCAGCCCCAGCATTTT
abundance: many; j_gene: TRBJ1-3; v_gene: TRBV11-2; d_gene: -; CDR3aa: CASSLLGGRSGNTIYF; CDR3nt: TGTGCCAGCAGCTTATTAGGGGGGCGCTCTGGAAACACCATATATTTT
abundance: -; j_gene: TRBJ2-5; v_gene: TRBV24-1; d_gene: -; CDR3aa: CATSDGRGPQTQYF; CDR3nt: TGTGCCACCAGTGACGGACGGGGCCCTCAGACCCAGTACTTC
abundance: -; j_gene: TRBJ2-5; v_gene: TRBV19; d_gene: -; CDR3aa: CASTLGTSMETQYF; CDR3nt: TGTGCCAGTACTCTTGGGACCTCGATGGAGACCCAGTACTTC
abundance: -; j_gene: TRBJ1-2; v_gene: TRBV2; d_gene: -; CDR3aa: CASSVGWGYTF; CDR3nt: TGTGCCAGCAGTGTGGGCTGGGGCTACACCTTC
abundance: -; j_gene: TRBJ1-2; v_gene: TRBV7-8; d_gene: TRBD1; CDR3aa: CASSLLGGQAAGYGYTF; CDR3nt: TGTGCCAGCAGCCTGCTGGGGGGACAGGCTGCAGGGTATGGCTACACCTTC
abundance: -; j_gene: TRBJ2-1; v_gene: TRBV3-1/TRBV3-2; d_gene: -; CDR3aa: CASSLRPLYNEQFF; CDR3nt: TGTGCCAGCAGTCTTCGCCCCCTTTACAATGAGCAGTTCTTC
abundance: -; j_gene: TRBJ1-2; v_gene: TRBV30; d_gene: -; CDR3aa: CAWSEENYGYTF; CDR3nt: TGTGCCTGGAGTGAAGAGAACTATGGCTACACCTTC
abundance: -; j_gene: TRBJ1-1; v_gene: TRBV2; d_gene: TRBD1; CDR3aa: CASTGQGVIAEAFF; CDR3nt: TGTGCCAGCACCGGACAGGGGGTAATAGCTGAAGCTTTCTTT
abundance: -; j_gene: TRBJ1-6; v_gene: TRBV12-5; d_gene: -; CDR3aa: CASGFSLGAESPLHF; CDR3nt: TGTGCTAGTGGTTTTTCTCTAGGGGCAGAATCACCCCTCCACTTT
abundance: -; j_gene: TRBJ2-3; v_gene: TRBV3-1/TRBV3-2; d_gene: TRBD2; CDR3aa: CASSQVFRLAGGPDTQYF; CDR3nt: TGTGCCAGCAGCCAAGTCTTCCGGCTAGCGGGGGGACCAGATACGCAGTATTTT
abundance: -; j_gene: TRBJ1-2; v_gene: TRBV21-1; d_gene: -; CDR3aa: CASIPSGSDICGYTF; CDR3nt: TGTGCCAGCATCCCTTCGGGAAGCGACATTTGTGGCTACACCTTC
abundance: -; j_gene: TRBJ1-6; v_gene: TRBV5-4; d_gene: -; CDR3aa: CASSFGRGGSPLHF; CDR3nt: TGTGCCAGCAGCTTCGGGCGGGGTGGTTCACCCCTCCACTTT
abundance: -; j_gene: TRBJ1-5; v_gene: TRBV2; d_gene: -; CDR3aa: CASSEGAGIQPQHF; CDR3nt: TGTGCCAGCAGTGAAGGGGCAGGGATTCAGCCCCAGCATTTT
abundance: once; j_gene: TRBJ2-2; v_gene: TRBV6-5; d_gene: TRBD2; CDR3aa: CASVRDYLNSGELFF; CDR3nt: TGTGCCAGCGTCCGGGACTACCTAAACTCCGGGGAGCTGTTTTTT
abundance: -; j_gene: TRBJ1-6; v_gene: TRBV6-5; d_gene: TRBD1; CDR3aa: CASSLSDRGHSPLHF; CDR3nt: TGTGCCAGCAGTCTATCGGACAGGGGGCATTCACCCCTCCACTTT
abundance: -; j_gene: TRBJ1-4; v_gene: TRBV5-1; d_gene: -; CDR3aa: CASSLGDSVNEKLFF; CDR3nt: TGCGCCAGCAGCTTGGGGGATTCAGTTAATGAAAAACTGTTTTTT
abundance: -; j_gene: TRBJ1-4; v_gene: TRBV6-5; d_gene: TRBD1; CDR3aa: CASSYTGTGGGEKLFF; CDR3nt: TGTGCCAGCAGTTACACAGGGACAGGGGGAGGCGAAAAACTGTTTTTT
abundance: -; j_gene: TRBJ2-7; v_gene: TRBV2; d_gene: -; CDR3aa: CASIKAGMAYEQYF; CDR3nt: TGTGCCAGCATTAAGGCAGGGATGGCCTACGAGCAGTACTTC
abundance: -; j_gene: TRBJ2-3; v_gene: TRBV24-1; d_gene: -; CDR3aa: CATSDYTDTQYF; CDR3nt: TGTGCCACCAGTGACTACACAGATACGCAGTATTTT
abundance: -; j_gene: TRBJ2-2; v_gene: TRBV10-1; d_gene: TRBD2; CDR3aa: CASSPQRGAGELFF; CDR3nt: TGCGCCAGCAGCCCGCAACGGGGGGCCGGGGAGCTGTTTTTT
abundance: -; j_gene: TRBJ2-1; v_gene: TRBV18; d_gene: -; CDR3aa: CASSNGDTYNEQFF; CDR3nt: TGTGCCAGCTCAAACGGGGACACGTACAATGAGCAGTTCTTC
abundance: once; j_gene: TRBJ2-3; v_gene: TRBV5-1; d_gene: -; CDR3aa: CASSQGGGGDTQYF; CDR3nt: TGCGCCAGCTCCCAAGGGGGAGGGGGAGATACGCAGTATTTT
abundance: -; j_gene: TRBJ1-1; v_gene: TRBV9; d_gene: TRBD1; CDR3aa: CASSPDVDRAVEAFF; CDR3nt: TGTGCCAGCAGCCCAGACGTGGACAGGGCGGTTGAAGCTTTCTTT
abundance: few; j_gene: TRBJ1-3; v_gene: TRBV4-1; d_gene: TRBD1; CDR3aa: CASSLVWDSSGNTIYF; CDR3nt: TGCGCCAGCAGCCTGGTATGGGACAGCTCTGGAAACACCATATATTTT
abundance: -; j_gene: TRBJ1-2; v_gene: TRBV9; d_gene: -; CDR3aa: CASRLSGAGGYTF; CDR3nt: TGTGCCAGCAGGCTATCAGGGGCAGGAGGCTACACCTTC
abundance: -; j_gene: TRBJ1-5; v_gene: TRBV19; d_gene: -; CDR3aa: CASSVRTDSNQPQHF; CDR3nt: TGTGCCAGTAGTGTTCGGACGGATAGCAATCAGCCCCAGCATTTT
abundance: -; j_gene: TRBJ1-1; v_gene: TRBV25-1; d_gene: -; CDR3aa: CASSEPERGGTEAFF; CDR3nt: TGTGCCAGCAGTGAACCAGAGCGGGGAGGAACTGAAGCTTTCTTT
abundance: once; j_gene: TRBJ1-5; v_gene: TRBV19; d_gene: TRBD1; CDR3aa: CASSINIGQGGKPQHF; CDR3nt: TGTGCCAGTAGTATAAATATCGGGCAGGGGGGTAAGCCCCAGCATTTT
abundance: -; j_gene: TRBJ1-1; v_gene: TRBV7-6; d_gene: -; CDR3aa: CASSPVNWRTEAFF; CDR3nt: TGTGCCAGCAGCCCTGTTAATTGGCGCACTGAAGCTTTCTTT
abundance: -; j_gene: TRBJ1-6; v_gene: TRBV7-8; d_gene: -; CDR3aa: CASSSRPFLPLHF; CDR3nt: TGTGCCAGCAGCTCAAGACCCTTTTTACCCCTCCACTTT
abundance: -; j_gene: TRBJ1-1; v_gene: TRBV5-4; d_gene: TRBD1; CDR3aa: CASSFQGAGTEAFF; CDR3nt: TGTGCCAGCAGCTTTCAGGGGGCTGGAACTGAAGCTTTCTTT
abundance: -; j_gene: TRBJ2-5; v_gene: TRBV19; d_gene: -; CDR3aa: CASSRQRQETQYF; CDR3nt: TGTGCCAGTAGTAGGCAAAGACAAGAGACCCAGTACTTC
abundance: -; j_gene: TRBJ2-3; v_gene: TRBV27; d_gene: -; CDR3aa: CASSSTTDTQYF; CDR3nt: TGTGCCAGCAGTTCGACCACAGATACGCAGTATTTT
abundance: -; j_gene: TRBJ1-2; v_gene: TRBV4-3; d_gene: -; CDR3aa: CASSPRGAGSNYGYTF; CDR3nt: TGCGCCAGCAGCCCCAGAGGGGCCGGATCTAACTATGGCTACACCTTC
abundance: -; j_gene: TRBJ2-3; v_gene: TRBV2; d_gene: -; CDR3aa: CASSEARAGADTQYF; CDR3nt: TGTGCCAGCAGTGAAGCTCGGGCGGGGGCGGATACGCAGTATTTT
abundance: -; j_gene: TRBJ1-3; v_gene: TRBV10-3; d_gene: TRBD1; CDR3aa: CAISERDRGDTIYF; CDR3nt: TGTGCCATCAGTGAAAGGGACAGGGGTGACACCATATATTTT
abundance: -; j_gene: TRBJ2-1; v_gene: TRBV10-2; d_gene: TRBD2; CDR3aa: CASRLAVNNEQFF; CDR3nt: TGCGCCAGCAGACTAGCGGTTAACAATGAGCAGTTCTTC
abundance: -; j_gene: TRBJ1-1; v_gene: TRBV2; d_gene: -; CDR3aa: CASSLTGQKNTEAFF; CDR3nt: TGTGCCAGCAGCCTTACCGGACAGAAGAACACTGAAGCTTTCTTT